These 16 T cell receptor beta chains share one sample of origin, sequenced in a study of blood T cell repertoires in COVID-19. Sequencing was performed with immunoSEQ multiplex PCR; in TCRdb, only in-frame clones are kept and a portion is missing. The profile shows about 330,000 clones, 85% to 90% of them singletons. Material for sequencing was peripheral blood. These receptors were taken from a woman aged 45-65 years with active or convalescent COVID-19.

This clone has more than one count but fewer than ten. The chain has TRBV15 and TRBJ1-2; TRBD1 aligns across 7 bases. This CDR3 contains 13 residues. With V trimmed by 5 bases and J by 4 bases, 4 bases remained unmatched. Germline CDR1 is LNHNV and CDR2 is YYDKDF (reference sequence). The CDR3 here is CATSSDRRYGYTF. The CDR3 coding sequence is TGTGCCACCAGCTCGGACAGGCGCTATGGCTACACCTTC.

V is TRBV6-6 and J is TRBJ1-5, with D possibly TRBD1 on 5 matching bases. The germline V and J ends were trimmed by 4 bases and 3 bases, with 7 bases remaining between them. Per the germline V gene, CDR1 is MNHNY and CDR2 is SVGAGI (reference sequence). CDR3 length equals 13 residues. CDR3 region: CASSWTNNQPQHF. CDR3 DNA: TGTGCCAGCAGTTGGACAAACAATCAGCCCCAGCATTTT.

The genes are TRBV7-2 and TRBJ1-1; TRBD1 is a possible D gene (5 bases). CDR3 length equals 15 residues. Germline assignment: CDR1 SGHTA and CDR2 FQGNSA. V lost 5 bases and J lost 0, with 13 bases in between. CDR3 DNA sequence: TGTGCCAGCAGCCCCAGCCCAGGGATGAACACTGAAGCTTTCTTT. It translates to CASSPSPGMNTEAFF.

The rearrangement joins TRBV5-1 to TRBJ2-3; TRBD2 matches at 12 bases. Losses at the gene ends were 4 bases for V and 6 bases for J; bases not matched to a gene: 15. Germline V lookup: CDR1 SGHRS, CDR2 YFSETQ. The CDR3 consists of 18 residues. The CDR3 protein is CASSAGILTSGSSDTQYF. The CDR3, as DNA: TGCGCCAGCAGCGCGGGAATATTGACTAGCGGGAGTTCGGATACGCAGTATTTT.

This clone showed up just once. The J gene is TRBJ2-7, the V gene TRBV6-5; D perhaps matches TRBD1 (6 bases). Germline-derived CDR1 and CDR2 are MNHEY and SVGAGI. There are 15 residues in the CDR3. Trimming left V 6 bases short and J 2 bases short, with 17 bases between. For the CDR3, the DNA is TGTGCCAGCAGCTCCGCCGGGACACGCACCTACGAGCAGTACTTC. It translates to CASSSAGTRTYEQYF.

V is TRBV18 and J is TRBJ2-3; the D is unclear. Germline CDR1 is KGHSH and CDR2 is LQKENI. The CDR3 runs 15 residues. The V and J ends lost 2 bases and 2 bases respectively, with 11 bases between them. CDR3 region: CASSPGAQYTDTQYF. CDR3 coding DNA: TGTGCCAGCTCACCAGGAGCGCAGTACACAGATACGCAGTATTTT.

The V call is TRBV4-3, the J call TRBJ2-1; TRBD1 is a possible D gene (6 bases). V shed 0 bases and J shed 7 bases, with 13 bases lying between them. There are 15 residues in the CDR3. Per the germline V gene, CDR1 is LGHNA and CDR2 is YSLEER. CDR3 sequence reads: CASSQDPGARNEQFF. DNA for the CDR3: TGCGCCAGCAGCCAAGATCCAGGGGCAAGGAATGAGCAGTTCTTC.

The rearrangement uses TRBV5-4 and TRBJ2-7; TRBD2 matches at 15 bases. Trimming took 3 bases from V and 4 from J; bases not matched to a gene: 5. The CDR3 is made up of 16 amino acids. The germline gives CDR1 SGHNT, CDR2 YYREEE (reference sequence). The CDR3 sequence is CASSSQGLAGGYEQYF. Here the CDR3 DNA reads TGTGCCAGCAGCTCCCAGGGACTAGCGGGGGGTTACGAGCAGTACTTC.

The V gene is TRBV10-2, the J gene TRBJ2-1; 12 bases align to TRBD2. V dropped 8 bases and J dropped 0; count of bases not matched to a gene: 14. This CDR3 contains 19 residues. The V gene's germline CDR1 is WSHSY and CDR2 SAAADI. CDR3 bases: TGCGCCAGCCGGAAAGTAGGACTAGCGGGGAGAGGCTCCTACAATGAGCAGTTCTTC. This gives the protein CASRKVGLAGRGSYNEQFF.

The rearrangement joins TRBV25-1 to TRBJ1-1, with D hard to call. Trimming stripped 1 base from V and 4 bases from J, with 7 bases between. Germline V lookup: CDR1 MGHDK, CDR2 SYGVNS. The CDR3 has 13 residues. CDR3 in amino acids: CASSELRSTEAFF. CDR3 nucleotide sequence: TGTGCCAGCAGTGAATTGAGGAGCACTGAAGCTTTCTTT.

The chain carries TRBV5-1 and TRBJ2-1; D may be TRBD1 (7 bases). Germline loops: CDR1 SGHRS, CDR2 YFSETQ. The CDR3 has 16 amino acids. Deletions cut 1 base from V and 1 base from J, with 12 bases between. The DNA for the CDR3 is TGCGCCAGCAGCTTGAGACAGGGAGGTTCCTACAATGAGCAGTTCTTC. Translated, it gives CASSLRQGGSYNEQFF.

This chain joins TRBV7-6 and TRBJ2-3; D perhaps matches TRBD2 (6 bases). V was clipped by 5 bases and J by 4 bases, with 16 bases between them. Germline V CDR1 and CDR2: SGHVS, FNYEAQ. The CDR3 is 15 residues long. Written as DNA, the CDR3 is TGTGCCAGCAGCCCGGTCGGCGGGGTCCCAGATACGCAGTATTTT. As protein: CASSPVGGVPDTQYF.

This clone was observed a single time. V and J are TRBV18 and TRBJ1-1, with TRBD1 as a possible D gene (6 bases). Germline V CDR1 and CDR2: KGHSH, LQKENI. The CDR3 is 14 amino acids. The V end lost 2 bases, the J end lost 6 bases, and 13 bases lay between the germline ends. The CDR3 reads CASSPGAGGSEAFF. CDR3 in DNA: TGTGCCAGCTCACCAGGGGCTGGGGGCTCTGAAGCTTTCTTT.

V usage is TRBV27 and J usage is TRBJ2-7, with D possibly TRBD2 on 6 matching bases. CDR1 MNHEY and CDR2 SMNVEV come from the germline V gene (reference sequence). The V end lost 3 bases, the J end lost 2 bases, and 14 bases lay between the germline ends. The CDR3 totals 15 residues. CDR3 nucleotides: TGTGCCAGCAGTTTTCAAGCGGGTCAAGCCTACGAGCAGTACTTC. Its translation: CASSFQAGQAYEQYF.

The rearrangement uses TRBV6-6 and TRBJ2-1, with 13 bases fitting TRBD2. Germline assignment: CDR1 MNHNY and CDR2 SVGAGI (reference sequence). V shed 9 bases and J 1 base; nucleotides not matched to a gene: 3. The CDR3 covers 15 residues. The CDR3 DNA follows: TGTGCCAGTACTAGCGGGGGGGTGTCCTACAATGAGCAGTTCTTC. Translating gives CASTSGGVSYNEQFF.

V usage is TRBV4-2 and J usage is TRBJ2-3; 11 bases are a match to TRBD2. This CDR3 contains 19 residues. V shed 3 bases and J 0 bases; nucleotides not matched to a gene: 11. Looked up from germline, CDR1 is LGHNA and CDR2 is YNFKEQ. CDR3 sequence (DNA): TGTGCCAGCAGCCAGGTACCGGGACTAGCGGAAATTAGCACAGATACGCAGTATTTT. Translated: CASSQVPGLAEISTDTQYF.